This note documents a single T cell receptor (beta chain) sequence. Which antigen it targets is not known. No qualities accompany the bases; no much larger clone lies one base away. The same CDR3 can be traced to other DNA sequences in this sample. This specimen belongs to a study of OX40 agonist ivuxolimab in advanced cancers. General notes on the study: The costimulatory receptor OX40 (CD134) was targeted by ivuxolimab, a fully human IgG2 agonistic monoclonal antibody. In the dose-escalation cohort, 65% to 85% of patients were male, and the mean age was around 60 years with a range of roughly 23 to 79. Intravenous ivuxolimab was administered to patients every 2 weeks at six dose levels: 0.01, 0.1, 0.3, 1.5, 3 and 10 mg/kg. Of the roughly 53 patients in dose escalation, some 20 had hepatocellular carcinoma, about 15 had melanoma, 9 had renal cell carcinoma and 9 had head and neck cancer. The paper reports the monotherapy dose-escalation portion (N of about 56 patients) of the phase I ivuxolimab trial. Prior anti-PD-1, anti-PD-L1 or anti-CTLA-4 therapy was permitted, and 40% of dose-escalation patients had received checkpoint inhibitors. Partial responses occurred in three dose-escalation patients: two with cutaneous melanoma and one with hepatocellular carcinoma. Peripheral TCRbeta sequencing aimed to test whether ivuxolimab altered TCR sequence diversity and caused clonal T-cell expansion. The paper's findings and limits, for the study overall: Low levels of normalized T-cell clonal expansion were also seen in some patients who did not respond. After ivuxolimab, CD8+ T cells had more expanded clones than CD4+ T cells on average. Antigen specificity was not determined for the clonally expanded peripheral T cells. In partial responders in the 0.1-3.0 mg/kg groups, normalized peripheral clonal expansion was found to be among the lowest, especially among CD8+ T cells. Clonal expansion of both CD4+ and CD8+ blood T cells was observed from baseline to week 6 at doses 0.1 to 3.0 mg/kg.

To sequence the TCRbeta CDR3 region, genomic DNA was isolated from the sorted cells. TCRbeta CDR3 regions were sequenced using the immunoSEQ Assay. The immuneACCESS repertoire file appears here via TCRdb, limited to in-frame rearrangements. These files lack a portion of the clones; in checked studies, under half of the deficit traces to unresolved V genes, and the cause of the others is not known. In all, the sample holds about 64,000 clones, and around 84% of those were seen once. 3% of the sample is taken by the ten largest. CDR1 and CDR2 are drawn from the germline V gene: SGHTA, FQGTGA. Trimming at the junction amounts to 4 bases on V and 5 bases on J, and the germline ends lie 7 bases apart. The CDR3 has 12 amino acids, counting the end cysteine and phenylalanine. CDR3 DNA only is kept here, 36 bases in frame from base 1. Patients with autoimmune disease history or receiving systemic immunosuppression were excluded from the trial. Peripheral blood for TCR sequencing was collected from all dose cohorts at baseline, on cycle 4 day 1, and on cycle 7 day 1. The samples were drawn from a first-in-human, open-label, multicenter phase I dose-escalation trial of ivuxolimab. Adults with locally advanced or metastatic melanoma, renal cell, hepatocellular, or head and neck squamous cell carcinoma were enrolled in the trial. CD4+ and CD8+ T cells were sorted separately from peripheral blood before TCR sequencing.

The rearranged chain carries TRBV7-3 and TRBJ2-3; the D gene is unclear. The clonotype originates from an adult with an advanced solid tumor such as melanoma, head and neck, liver or kidney cancer. The sample here was CD4+ or CD8+ T cells sorted from blood, taken in a trial of the OX40 agonist ivuxolimab. The CDR3 region has the sequence CASSSGGDTQYF. The nucleotide sequence reads as follows: TGTGCCAGCAGCTCCGGTGGAGATACGCAGTATTTT.